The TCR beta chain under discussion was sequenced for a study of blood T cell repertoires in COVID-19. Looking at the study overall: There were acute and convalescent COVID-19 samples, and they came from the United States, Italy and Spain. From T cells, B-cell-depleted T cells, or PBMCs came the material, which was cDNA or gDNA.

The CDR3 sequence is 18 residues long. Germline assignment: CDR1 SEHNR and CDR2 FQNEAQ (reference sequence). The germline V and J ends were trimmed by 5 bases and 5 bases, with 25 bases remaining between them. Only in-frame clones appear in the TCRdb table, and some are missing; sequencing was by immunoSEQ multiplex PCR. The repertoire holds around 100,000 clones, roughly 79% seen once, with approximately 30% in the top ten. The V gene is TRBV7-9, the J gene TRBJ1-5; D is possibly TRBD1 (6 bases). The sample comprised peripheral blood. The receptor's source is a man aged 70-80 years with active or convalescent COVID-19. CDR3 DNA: TGTGCCAGCAGCCTATTCCCGGGACAAGGGAGACCTTATCAGCCCCAGCATTTT. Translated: CASSLFPGQGRPYQPQHF.